This T cell receptor beta chain derives from a study of T cell responses to AZD1222 COVID-19 vaccine. Study-wide context: The analysis combined second doses at about 4 or about 12 weeks.

This CDR3 has 15 residues. The V gene lost 4 bases and the J gene lost 0 bases, with 10 bases spanning the gap. Per the germline V gene, CDR1 is SGHTA and CDR2 is FQGNSA. Points on this clone: Its antigen is undetermined.

Whole-study results and caveats: The donor group comprised mostly white British people and more females; the analysis possibly underestimated clonal diversity. Baseline seropositives among AZD1222 recipients totaled only 5 to 7.

Method: immunoSEQ multiplex PCR; TCRdb's copy keeps in-frame clones and lacks some. The table lists about 84,000 clones, roughly 87% of them singletons. Sequencing used peripheral blood, obtained on day 0 of AZD1222 vaccination. This TCR was recovered from an adult in good health. The chain couples TRBV7-2 to TRBJ2-1; unclear D gene. The chain's CDR3 is CASSSSTASYNEQFF. CDR3 sequence (DNA): TGTGCCAGCAGCTCGTCTACTGCCTCCTACAATGAGCAGTTCTTC.